This T cell receptor beta chain was found in a study of T cells after yellow fever vaccination. TCRdb re-analysed the 5' RACE reads in MiXCR, keeping a single row per CDR3 protein. The sample has approximately 260,000 distinct CDR3 sequences, around 4.9% seen once. Whole-study results and caveats: Subsequent to the booster, the majority of primary-vaccination clones reappeared (under 98% CD4, about 90% CD8). Abundant clonotypes (contaminants from the bulk population) could be present in FACS-sorted repertoires.

V lost 5 bases, J lost 8 bases, and 12 bases lay in between. The CDR3 is 13 residues long. This clonotype was recorded a few times. The antigen is undetermined. The input for sequencing was CD4+ T cells sorted from PBMCs, taken on the day of the yellow fever booster vaccination. The receptor was derived from a young man who received the YFV17D yellow fever vaccine. V gene TRBV12-3 or TRBV12-4 combines with J gene TRBJ1-4; perhaps TRBD1 as D (6 bases). CDR3 residues: CASSPRQEEKLFF. In DNA form, the CDR3 reads TGTGCCAGCAGTCCCCGACAGGAGGAAAAACTGTTTTTT.